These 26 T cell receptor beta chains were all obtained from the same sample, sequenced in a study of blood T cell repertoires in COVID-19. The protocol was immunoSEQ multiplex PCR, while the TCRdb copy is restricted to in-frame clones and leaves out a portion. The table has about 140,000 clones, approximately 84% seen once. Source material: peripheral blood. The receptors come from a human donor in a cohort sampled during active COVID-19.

CDR3 nucleotide sequence: TGTGCCAGCAGCCCAGGGGCCAATCAGCCCCAGCATTTT. It specifies CASSPGANQPQHF. This chain uses TRBV7-9 with TRBJ1-5; a possible D gene is TRBD1 (6 bases). V lost 5 bases and J 3 bases, leaving 8 bases between the germline ends. The CDR3 totals 13 residues. Per germline, CDR1 SEHNR and CDR2 FQNEAQ (reference sequence).

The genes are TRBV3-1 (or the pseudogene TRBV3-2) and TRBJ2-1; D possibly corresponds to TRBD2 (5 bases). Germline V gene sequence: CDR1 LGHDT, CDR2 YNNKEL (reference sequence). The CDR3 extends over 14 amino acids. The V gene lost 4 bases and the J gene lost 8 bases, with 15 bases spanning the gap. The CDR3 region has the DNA TGTGCCAGCAGCCGAAGACTGGCGGGTGATGAGCAGTTCTTC. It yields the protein CASSRRLAGDEQFF.

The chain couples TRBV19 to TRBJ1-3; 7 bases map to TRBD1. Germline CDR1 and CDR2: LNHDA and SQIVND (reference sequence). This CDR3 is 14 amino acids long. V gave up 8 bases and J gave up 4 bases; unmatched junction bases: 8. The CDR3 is CASSNRGEGNTIYF. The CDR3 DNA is TGTGCCAGTTCCAACAGGGGCGAAGGAAACACCATATATTTT.

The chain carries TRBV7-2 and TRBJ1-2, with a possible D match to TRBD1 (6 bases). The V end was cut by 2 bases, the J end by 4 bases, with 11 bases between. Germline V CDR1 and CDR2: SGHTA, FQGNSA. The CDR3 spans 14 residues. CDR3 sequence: CASSLRGAIYGYTF. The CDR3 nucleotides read TGTGCCAGCAGCTTACGGGGGGCGATCTATGGCTACACCTTC.

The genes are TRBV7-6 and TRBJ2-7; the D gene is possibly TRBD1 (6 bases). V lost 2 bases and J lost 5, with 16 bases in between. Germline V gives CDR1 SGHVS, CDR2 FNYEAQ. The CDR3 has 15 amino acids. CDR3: CASSLRQALIHEQYF. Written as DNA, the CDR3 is TGTGCCAGCAGCTTACGACAGGCATTAATCCACGAGCAGTACTTC.

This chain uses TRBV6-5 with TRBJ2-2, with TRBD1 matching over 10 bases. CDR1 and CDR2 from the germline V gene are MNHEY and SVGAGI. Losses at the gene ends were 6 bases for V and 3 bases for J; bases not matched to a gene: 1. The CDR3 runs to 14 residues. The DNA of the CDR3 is TGTGCCAGCAGGGGGACAGGGGACACCGGGGAGCTGTTTTTT. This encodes CASRGTGDTGELFF.

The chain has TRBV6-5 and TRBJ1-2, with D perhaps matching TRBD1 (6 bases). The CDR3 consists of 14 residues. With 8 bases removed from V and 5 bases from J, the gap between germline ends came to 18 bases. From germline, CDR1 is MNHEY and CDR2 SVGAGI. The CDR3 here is CASVKQGFEYGYTF. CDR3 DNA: TGTGCCAGCGTTAAACAGGGTTTTGAATATGGCTACACCTTC.

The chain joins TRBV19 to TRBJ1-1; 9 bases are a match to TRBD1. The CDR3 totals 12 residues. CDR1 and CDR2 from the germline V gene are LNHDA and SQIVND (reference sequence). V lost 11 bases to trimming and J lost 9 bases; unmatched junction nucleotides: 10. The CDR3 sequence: CACRDRERKAFF. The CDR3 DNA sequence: TGTGCCTGCCGGGACAGGGAACGAAAAGCTTTCTTT.

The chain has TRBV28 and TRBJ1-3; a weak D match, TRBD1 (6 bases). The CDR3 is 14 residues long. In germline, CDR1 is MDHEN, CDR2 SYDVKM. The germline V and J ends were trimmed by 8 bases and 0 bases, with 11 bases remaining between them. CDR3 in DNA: TGTGCCAGCCTGGGGGCTAACTCTGGAAACACCATATATTTT. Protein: CASLGANSGNTIYF.

This CDR3 reads CASSPRQNTEAFF. Written as DNA, the CDR3 is TGTGCCAGCAGCCCCCGACAGAACACTGAAGCTTTCTTT. This chain links TRBV11-2 with TRBJ1-1; D gene unclear. The CDR3 is 13 amino acids. Germline assignment: CDR1 SGHAT and CDR2 FQNNGV. V lost 5 bases, J lost 1 base, and 8 bases lay in between.

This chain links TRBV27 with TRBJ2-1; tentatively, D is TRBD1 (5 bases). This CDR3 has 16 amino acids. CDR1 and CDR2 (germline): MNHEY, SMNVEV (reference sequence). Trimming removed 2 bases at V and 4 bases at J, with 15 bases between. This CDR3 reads CASSLRSNRRYNEQFF. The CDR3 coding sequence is TGTGCCAGCAGTTTAAGGTCTAACAGGCGGTACAATGAGCAGTTCTTC.

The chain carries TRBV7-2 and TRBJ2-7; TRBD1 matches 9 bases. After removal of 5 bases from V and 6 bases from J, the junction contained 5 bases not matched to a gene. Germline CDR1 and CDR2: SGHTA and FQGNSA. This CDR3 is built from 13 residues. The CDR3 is CASSDMTGGEQYF. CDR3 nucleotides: TGTGCCAGCAGCGACATGACAGGGGGCGAGCAGTACTTC.

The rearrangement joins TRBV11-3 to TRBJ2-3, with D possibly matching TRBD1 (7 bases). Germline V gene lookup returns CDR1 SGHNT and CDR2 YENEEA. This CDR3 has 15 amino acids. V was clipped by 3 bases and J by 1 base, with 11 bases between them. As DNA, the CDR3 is TGTGCCAGCAGCTTGGGCAGGGGGGGCACAGATACGCAGTATTTT. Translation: CASSLGRGGTDTQYF.

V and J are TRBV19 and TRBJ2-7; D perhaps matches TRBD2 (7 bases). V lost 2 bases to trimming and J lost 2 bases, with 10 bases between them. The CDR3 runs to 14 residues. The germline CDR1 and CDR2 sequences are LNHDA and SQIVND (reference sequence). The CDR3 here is CASSIRGGAYEQYF. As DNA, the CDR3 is TGTGCCAGTAGTATAAGGGGGGGGGCCTACGAGCAGTACTTC.

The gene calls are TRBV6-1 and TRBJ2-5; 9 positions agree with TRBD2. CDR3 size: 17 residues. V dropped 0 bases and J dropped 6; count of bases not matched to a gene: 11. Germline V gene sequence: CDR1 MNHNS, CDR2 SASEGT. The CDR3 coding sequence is TGTGCCAGCAGTGAAGCGCCCCTAGCGGGAACTCTACAGACCCAGTACTTC. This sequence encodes CASSEAPLAGTLQTQYF.

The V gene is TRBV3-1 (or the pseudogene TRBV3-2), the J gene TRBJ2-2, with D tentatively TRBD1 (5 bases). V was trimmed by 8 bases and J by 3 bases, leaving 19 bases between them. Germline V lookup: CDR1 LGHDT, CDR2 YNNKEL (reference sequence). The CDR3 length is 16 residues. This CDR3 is CASENVAGSYTGELFF. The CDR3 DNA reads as TGTGCCAGCGAAAACGTCGCAGGGTCATACACCGGGGAGCTGTTTTTT.

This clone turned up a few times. The CDR3 DNA reads as TGTGCCAGCAGTGAAAGGGGCGGATTAAGGGCTTTCTTT. As protein: CASSERGGLRAFF. The chain has TRBV2 and TRBJ1-1; possible D gene TRBD1, 5 bases. V lost 2 bases, J lost 11 bases, and 15 bases lay in between. The CDR3 has 13 amino acids. Germline CDR1 is SNHLY and CDR2 is FYNNEI.

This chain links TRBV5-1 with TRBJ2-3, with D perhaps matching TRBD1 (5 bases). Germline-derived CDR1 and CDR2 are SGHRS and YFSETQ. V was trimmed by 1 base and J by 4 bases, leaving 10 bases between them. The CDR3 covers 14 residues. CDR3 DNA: TGCGCCAGCAGCTTGACAGGCCCCCCAGATACGCAGTATTTT. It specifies CASSLTGPPDTQYF.

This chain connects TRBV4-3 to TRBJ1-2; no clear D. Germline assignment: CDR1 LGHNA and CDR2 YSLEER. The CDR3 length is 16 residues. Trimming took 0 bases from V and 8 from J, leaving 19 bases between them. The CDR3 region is CASSQDYGSVEVGYTF. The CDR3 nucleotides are TGCGCCAGCAGCCAAGACTACGGATCCGTGGAGGTCGGCTACACCTTC.

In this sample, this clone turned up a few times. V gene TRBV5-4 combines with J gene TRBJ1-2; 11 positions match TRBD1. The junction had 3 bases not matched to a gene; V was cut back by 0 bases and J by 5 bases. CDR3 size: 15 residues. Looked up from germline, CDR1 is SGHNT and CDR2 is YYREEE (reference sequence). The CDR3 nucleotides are TGTGCCAGCAGCTTGGAAGGACAGGGGGCTTATGGCTACACCTTC. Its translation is CASSLEGQGAYGYTF.

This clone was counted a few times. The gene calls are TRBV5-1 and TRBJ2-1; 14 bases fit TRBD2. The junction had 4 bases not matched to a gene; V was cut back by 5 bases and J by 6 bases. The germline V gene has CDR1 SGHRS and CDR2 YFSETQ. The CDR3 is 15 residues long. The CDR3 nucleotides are TGCGCCAGCAGGTATGGGACTAGCGGGAGCAATGAGCAGTTCTTC. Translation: CASRYGTSGSNEQFF.

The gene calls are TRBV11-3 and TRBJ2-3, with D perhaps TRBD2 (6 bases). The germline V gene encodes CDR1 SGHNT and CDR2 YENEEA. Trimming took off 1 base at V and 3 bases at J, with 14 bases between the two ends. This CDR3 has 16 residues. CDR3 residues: CASSLGSTGVTDTQYF. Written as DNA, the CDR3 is TGTGCCAGCAGCTTAGGTAGCACGGGAGTGACAGATACGCAGTATTTT. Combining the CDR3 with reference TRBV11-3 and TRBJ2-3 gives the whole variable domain EAGVVQSPRYKIIEKKQPVAFWCNPISGHNTLYWYLQNLGQGPELLIRYENEEAVDDSQLPKDRFSAERLKGVDSTLKIQPAELGDSAVYLCASSLGSTGVTDTQYFGPGTRLTVL.

CDR3 DNA sequence: TGCGCCAGCAGCTTGTGGGGCGAGAACACTGAAGCTTTCTTT. As protein: CASSLWGENTEAFF. The gene calls are TRBV5-1 and TRBJ1-1; the D gene is possibly TRBD1 (5 bases). In germline, CDR1 is SGHRS, CDR2 YFSETQ. This CDR3 is built from 14 residues. V dropped 1 base and J dropped 1 base, with 8 bases sitting between them.

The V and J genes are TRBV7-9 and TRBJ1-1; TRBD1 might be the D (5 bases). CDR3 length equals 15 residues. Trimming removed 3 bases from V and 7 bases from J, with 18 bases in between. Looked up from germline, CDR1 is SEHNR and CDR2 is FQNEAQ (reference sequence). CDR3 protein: CASSFQDILRGEAFF. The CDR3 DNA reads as TGTGCCAGCAGCTTTCAGGACATCCTACGAGGTGAAGCTTTCTTT.

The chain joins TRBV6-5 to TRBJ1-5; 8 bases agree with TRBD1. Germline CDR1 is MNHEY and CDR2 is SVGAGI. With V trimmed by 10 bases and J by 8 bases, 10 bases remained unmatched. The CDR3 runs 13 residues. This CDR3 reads CATKDRVSEPQHF. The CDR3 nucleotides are TGTGCCACCAAGGACAGGGTAAGCGAGCCCCAGCATTTT.

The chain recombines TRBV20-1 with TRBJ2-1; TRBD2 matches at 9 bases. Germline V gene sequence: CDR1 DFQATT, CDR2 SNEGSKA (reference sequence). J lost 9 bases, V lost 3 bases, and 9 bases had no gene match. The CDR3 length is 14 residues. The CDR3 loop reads CSASVAGVFGEQFF. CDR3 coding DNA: TGCAGTGCTAGTGTAGCGGGAGTCTTCGGTGAGCAGTTCTTC.